The rows below give T cell receptor beta chains drawn from one sample of a study of human T cells and chemical hapten exposure. TCRdb independently ran MiXCR on the RACE reads; one entry per CDR3 protein. The sample includes some 110,000 distinct CDR3 sequences, approximately 12% seen only once; the top ten take 1.5% to 2%. Material: whole blood, obtained in connection with sensitization to the hapten diphenylcyclopropenone (DPC). The receptors were gathered from a woman between 50 and 59 years old with alopecia areata. Some clones in this sample may be carry-over from other donors' samples. Each CDR3 is given with its conserved first and last residue.

>TRBJ1-5|TRBV18
CASSPQTDSNQPQHF
>TRBJ2-1|TRBV7-2
CASSLGNRAIEQFF
>TRBJ1-1|TRBV28
CASQGGAAFF
>TRBJ2-7|TRBV29-1
CSVRWTADTDEQYF
>TRBJ2-7|TRBV28
CASSSGNPGYEQYF
>TRBJ2-3|TRBV5-1
CASSQGTSGSTDTQYF
>TRBJ2-1|TRBV7-9
CASSPSAGIAGGPVF
>TRBJ2-7|TRBV20-1
CSARDGTWTSSYEQYF
>TRBJ2-1|TRBV10-3
CAISESTSGRLSEQFF
>TRBJ1-1|TRBV7-2
CASSSRRLTEAFF
>TRBJ2-3|TRBV18
CASSPQLETTDTQYF
>TRBJ2-5|TRBV7-9
CASSPHRVETQYF
>TRBJ2-4|TRBV7-2
CASSLGQTIAKNIQYF
>TRBJ1-1|TRBV28
CASRGNTEAFF
>TRBJ1-2|TRBV4-2
CASSPLPAGTGLKDYGYTF
>TRBJ2-1|TRBV6-2/TRBV6-3
CASSYGRVYYNEQFF
>TRBJ2-7|TRBV19
CASSMGPYEQYF
>TRBJ1-1|TRBV28
CASSLQVFNTEAFF
>TRBJ1-3|TRBV6-5
CASSYSGSGNTIYF
>TRBJ2-3|TRBV11-3
CASSLGLAGGVTDTQYF
>TRBJ1-5|TRBV10-2
CASSLTGLGNQPQHF
>TRBJ1-1|TRBV7-6
CASSPGRNTEAFF
>TRBJ2-2|TRBV6-5
CASSSLVAGELFF
>TRBJ1-1|TRBV7-8
CASSWNTRDDTEAFF
>TRBJ2-7|TRBV6-2/TRBV6-3
CASSYSKTSGASYEQYF
>TRBJ2-7|TRBV28
CASSEKYEQYF
>TRBJ1-3|TRBV4-2
CASSQQGQVMGNTIYF
>TRBJ2-3|TRBV6-1
CASSEARLGGTQYF
>TRBJ2-2|TRBV20-1
CSARDPRQGTGELFF
>TRBJ1-3|TRBV7-9
CASSLGVSGTNTIYF
>TRBJ2-6|TRBV9
CASGTSTSGANVLTF
>TRBJ2-1|TRBV5-1
CASSLGGENTEQFF
>TRBJ2-3|TRBV9
CASSVGPRADTQYF
>TRBJ2-7|TRBV7-9
CASSSHPRQIDEQYF
>TRBJ2-7|TRBV11-2
CASSLMTSGRLYEQYF
>TRBJ2-2|TRBV5-1
CASSLLQGAAGELFF
>TRBJ1-2|TRBV29-1
CSVEGRTGTGYIHGYTF
>TRBJ2-3|TRBV11-2
CASSLVAGVVSDTQYF
>TRBJ2-5|TRBV3-1
CASSQDTFGAQETQYF
>TRBJ2-1|TRBV5-1
CASGTRDSINEQFF
>TRBJ1-1|TRBV12-3/TRBV12-4
CASSLGVGASFLSAFF
>TRBJ2-1|TRBV28
CASSLKPGNEQFF
>TRBJ1-1|TRBV4-1
CASSQDGVRGRTEAFF
>TRBJ1-2|TRBV27
CASSLSGRSGFYGYTF
>TRBJ1-5|TRBV28
CASSPHGQPQHF
>TRBJ2-3|TRBV7-7
CASSFSFGTTDTQYF
>TRBJ2-7|TRBV29-1
CSGQDHEQYF
>TRBJ2-1|TRBV7-8
CASSAWRSGSNEQFF
>TRBJ2-7|TRBV12-3/TRBV12-4
CASSLETSYYEQYF
>TRBJ2-7|TRBV29-1
CSVERGSGDEQYF
>TRBJ2-7|TRBV11-2
CASTMGRGKNEQYF
>TRBJ2-7|TRBV14
CASSQLRSYEQYF
>TRBJ1-2|TRBV18
CASSPDRDFGYTF
>TRBJ1-4|TRBV6-5
CASRRGATNEKLFF
>TRBJ2-1|TRBV5-5
CASSWRAYNEQFF